These 12 T cell receptor beta chains were sequenced from one sample in a study of technical replicates of blood from a few donors (TCRdb year 2017). Library construction relied on the immunoSEQ multiplex PCR assay. Here the immuneACCESS table is served through TCRdb, limited to in-frame sequences with V and J called. Missing clones are a known gap in these copies; in checked studies unresolved V genes cover under half, and the rest lacks a known reason. The sample records about 76,000 clones, approximately 86% of which are singletons. The ten largest make up about 5.1% of the sample. Sequenced: PBMCs. All receptors come from a human donor in good health. Some clones in this sample may be carry-over from other donors' samples.

The chain combines TRBV7-2 with TRBJ2-3, with 8 positions matching TRBD2. V gave up 1 base and J gave up 3 bases; unmatched junction bases: 3. CDR1 and CDR2 (germline): SGHTA, FQGNSA. The CDR3 is made up of 15 amino acids. Here the CDR3 DNA reads TGTGCCAGCAGCTTAGACGGGACTAGAACAGATACGCAGTATTTT. Its translation is CASSLDGTRTDTQYF.

The gene calls are TRBV5-4 and TRBJ2-6; tentatively, D is TRBD2 (5 bases). Germline CDR1 is SGHNT and CDR2 is YYREEE (reference sequence). V was clipped by 0 bases and J by 2 bases, with 6 bases between them. The CDR3 length is 15 residues. DNA for the CDR3: TGTGCCAGCAGCTTGGGGAGGACTGGGGCCAACGTCCTGACTTTC. It is translated as CASSLGRTGANVLTF.

The chain recombines TRBV5-8 with TRBJ2-5; 10 nucleotides agree with TRBD2. The CDR3 covers 14 residues. V gave up 8 bases and J gave up 3 bases; unmatched junction bases: 7. The germline V gene has CDR1 SGHTS and CDR2 YDEGEE. The CDR3 sequence is CASKELAGKETQYF. CDR3 coding DNA: TGTGCCAGTAAGGAACTAGCGGGAAAAGAGACCCAGTACTTC.

V is TRBV10-3 and J is TRBJ1-6, with D tentatively TRBD1 (5 bases). CDR1 is ENHRY, CDR2 SYGVKD, per germline. The CDR3 is 13 residues long. V lost 10 bases to trimming and J lost 7 bases, with 14 bases between them. CDR3 sequence reads: CATTSGGNSPLHF. The CDR3 DNA reads TGTGCCACGACTTCCGGGGGAAATTCACCCCTCCACTTT.

CDR3 DNA sequence: TGTGCCAGCAGTTACGAGCCGAACACTGAAGCTTTCTTT. Translation: CASSYEPNTEAFF. V is TRBV6-5 and J is TRBJ1-1; D gene uncertain. There are 13 residues in the CDR3. Trimming took off 2 bases at V and 1 base at J, with 5 bases between the two ends. Germline CDR1 reads MNHEY; CDR2 reads SVGAGI.

V is TRBV15 and J is TRBJ1-1; D is perhaps TRBD1 (6 bases). This CDR3 has 12 residues. Between the trimmed V and J ends, which lost 4 bases and 3 bases, there was a span of 6 bases. Germline CDR1 and CDR2: LNHNV and YYDKDF (reference sequence). The CDR3 DNA sequence: TGTGCCACCAGCAACAGGGACACTGAAGCTTTCTTT. This encodes CATSNRDTEAFF.

The CDR3 nucleotides are TGTGCCAGCAGTAGACGACAGGGACTCGGCGAGCAGTACTTC. Translation gives CASSRRQGLGEQYF. The chain couples TRBV2 to TRBJ2-7, with TRBD1 as a possible D gene (7 bases). The length of the CDR3 is 14 residues. V was pared by 5 bases and J by 6 bases, with 17 bases between. Germline V gives CDR1 SNHLY, CDR2 FYNNEI.

This clone was observed once. This chain connects TRBV28 to TRBJ2-5; tentatively, D is TRBD2 (5 bases). The better agreement between TRBJ2-7 and the DNA end casts doubt on the J call. Germline V CDR1 and CDR2: MDHEN, SYDVKM. The CDR3 totals 12 residues. The CDR3 region has the DNA TGTGCCAGCAGACCCCACAGCGGCGAGCAGTACTTC. Translating gives CASRPHSGEQYF.

The V and J genes are TRBV5-6 and TRBJ1-5; 7 positions match TRBD1. The CDR3 runs 15 residues. The V segment lost 2 bases and the J segment 2 bases; nucleotides outside the gene matches: 4. Germline V lookup: CDR1 SGHDT, CDR2 YYEEEE. The CDR3 DNA reads TGTGCCAGCAGCTTTTTTGGGACAGGCAATCAGCCCCAGCATTTT. Its protein is CASSFFGTGNQPQHF.

The CDR3 is CASSLARGEQYF. DNA for the CDR3: TGTGCCAGCAGCTTAGCCCGGGGGGAGCAGTACTTC. V gene TRBV7-9 combines with J gene TRBJ2-7; weak D call: TRBD2 (6 bases). CDR1 and CDR2 (germline): SEHNR, FQNEAQ (reference sequence). This CDR3 spans 12 amino acids. The V gene lost 0 bases and the J gene lost 7 bases, with 7 bases spanning the gap. Based on the CDR3 plus reference TRBV7-9 and TRBJ2-7, the full variable domain is DTGVSQNPRHKITKRGQNVTFRCDPISEHNRLYWYRQTLGQGPEFLTYFQNEAQLEKSRLLSDRFSAERPKGSFSTLEIQRTEQGDSAMYLCASSLARGEQYFGPGTRLTVT.

The V and J genes are TRBV7-9 and TRBJ1-1; no definite D call. The CDR3 totals 12 residues. Germline V gene lookup returns CDR1 SEHNR and CDR2 FQNEAQ (reference sequence). Trimming cost V 6 bases and J 1 base, with 6 bases left between them. The CDR3 nucleotides are TGTGCCAGCAGTCCCCAGAACACTGAAGCTTTCTTT. The encoded protein is CASSPQNTEAFF.

In its sample, this clone was seen once. The chain is built from TRBV7-2 and TRBJ2-1; D is possibly TRBD2 (5 bases). The V gene's germline CDR1 is SGHTA and CDR2 FQGNSA. The CDR3 is 14 amino acids. The V end lost 5 bases, the J end lost 8 bases, and 16 bases lay between the germline ends. In nucleotides, the CDR3 is TGTGCCAGCAGCCCCGGCAGCAGCGGCGATGAGCAGTTCTTC. Its translation is CASSPGSSGDEQFF.